This T cell receptor beta chain was sequenced in a study of tumor-infiltrating lymphocytes in primary liver carcinoma. The study, taken as a whole, reports: Tumors and blood were compared for top-250-clone fraction, and tumors had the significantly higher value (p = 0.039). It was observed that only about 7.5-25% of the top clones appeared in every one of the five tumor regions.

Taking about 18-32 mg of unsorted bulk tissue, the authors co-extracted RNA and DNA. V was shortened by 6 bases and J by 0 bases, with 13 bases between the two germline ends. The CDR3 runs 15 residues. The germline V gene has CDR1 SGHAT and CDR2 FQNNGV. In this sample, this clonotype turned up once. Its antigen is undetermined. The conserved phenylalanine or tryptophan normally closing the CDR3 is absent here, so this likely arose from a read error. Constant-region priming of around 500 ng total RNA yielded TCR beta cDNA. Sequencing libraries for TCR beta derived from three nested multiplex PCR rounds that used slightly modified ARM-PCR. It was with TRBV1-TRBV30 forward primers and a C-beta reverse primer that the first two PCR rounds were run, at roughly 11 cycles each. MiXCR was run by TCRdb on the multiplex PCR reads, yielding one entry per CDR3 protein. The sample lists approximately 73,000 distinct CDR3 sequences; about two thirds were seen once.

The chain has TRBV11-2 and TRBJ2-3; the D is unclear. Sequencing input: liver tumor tissue from sampling region 4. Subset denoted: tumor region T4, right-lateral pole. This sequence was found in a woman in her sixties with primary liver carcinoma and hepatitis B virus infection. CDR3 sequence (DNA): TGTGCCAGCAGGGCGACGGCGCCTAGCACAGATACGCAGTATCTT. This sequence encodes CASRATAPSTDTQYL.